What follows are 21 T cell receptor beta chains derived from one specimen sequenced in a study of blood T cells in healthy people across ages. Primed by a sample-barcoded 5' primer and a J-beta primer mix, a second PCR proceeded for 7 to 11 cycles. TCRdb reanalysed the 5' RACE reads using MiXCR and keeps one entry per CDR3 protein. The sample records about 1.5 million distinct CDR3 sequences, about 45% being singletons. The material sequenced was blood. Receptor source: a woman in her late teens or twenties in good health.

The CDR3 DNA sequence: TGTGCCATCAGTGAGTCAGGGAGATCCGCAGAGACCCAGTACTTC. Its translation: CAISESGRSAETQYF. V and J are TRBV10-3 and TRBJ2-5; TRBD2 is a possible D gene (5 bases). The CDR3 consists of 15 residues. V shed 0 bases and J shed 4 bases, with 12 bases lying between them. Germline values: CDR1 ENHRY, CDR2 SYGVKD.

The CDR3 loop reads CASSYSPPRSSYEQYF. DNA for the CDR3: TGTGCCAGCAGTTACTCCCCCCCGAGAAGCTCCTACGAGCAGTACTTC. The V and J genes are TRBV6-2 or TRBV6-3 and TRBJ2-7; D is ambiguous. The CDR3 spans 16 residues. V lost 0 bases and J 0 bases, leaving 12 bases between the germline ends. The germline V gene has CDR1 MNHEY and CDR2 SVGEGT.

The chain uses TRBV2 and TRBJ1-1; D remains unclear. Germline CDR1 and CDR2: SNHLY and FYNNEI. V lost 5 bases to trimming and J lost 1 base, with 17 bases between them. The CDR3 is 16 residues long. The chain's CDR3 is CASSPLETTTNTEAFF. CDR3 in DNA: TGTGCCAGCAGTCCCCTAGAGACAACTACGAACACTGAAGCTTTCTTT.

The chain joins TRBV27 to TRBJ2-1; 8 nucleotides agree with TRBD2. Germline loops: CDR1 MNHEY, CDR2 SMNVEV (reference sequence). CDR3 length: 15 amino acids. The V gene end was trimmed by 2 bases and the J gene end by 5 bases; junction bases not matched to a gene: 5. The CDR3 sequence is CASSLRGTRNNEQFF. In nucleotides, the CDR3 is TGTGCCAGCAGTTTAAGGGGGACTAGGAACAATGAGCAGTTCTTC.

The chain carries TRBV5-1 and TRBJ2-4; tentatively, D is TRBD1 (6 bases). The J call may be incorrect, as the DNA end agrees better with TRBJ2-7. Germline V lookup: CDR1 SGHRS, CDR2 YFSETQ. This CDR3 is 13 amino acids long. CDR3 protein: CASAADRPGEQYF. DNA of the CDR3: TGCGCCAGCGCTGCGGACAGACCGGGCGAGCAGTACTTC.

The chain carries TRBV4-1 and TRBJ2-1; maybe TRBD2 (5 bases). Trimming removed 3 bases from V and 6 bases from J, with 12 bases in between. The CDR3 is 14 residues long. Per germline, CDR1 MGHRA and CDR2 YSYEKL. The CDR3 reads CASSQGDAGNEQFF. CDR3 nucleotide sequence: TGCGCCAGCAGCCAGGGAGATGCGGGCAATGAGCAGTTCTTC.

The chain uses TRBV20-1 and TRBJ2-5, with TRBD2 matching 11 bases. The DNA end is a closer match to TRBJ2-7, so the J assignment may be wrong. The CDR3 has 15 residues. Per germline, CDR1 DFQATT and CDR2 SNEGSKA (reference sequence). CDR3 sequence reads: CSAAHLAGGTNEQYF. CDR3 DNA: TGCAGTGCTGCACACCTAGCGGGAGGTACTAACGAGCAGTACTTC.

The rearrangement uses TRBV12-3 or TRBV12-4 and TRBJ2-3; 12 bases line up with TRBD2. The CDR3 length is 16 residues. Trimming at V came to 5 bases and at J to 2 bases, leaving 5 bases not matched to a gene. CDR3 protein: CASSPRTSGATDTQYF. CDR3 in DNA: TGTGCCAGCAGTCCGAGGACTAGCGGGGCCACAGATACGCAGTATTTT.

To note about this clonotype: A much larger clone differs from this one at a single base, so this may be a read error. The rearrangement links TRBV29-1 to TRBJ2-1; maybe TRBD2 (5 bases). The CDR3 spans 14 residues. V was cut by 7 bases and J by 6 bases, with 19 bases left in between. Germline CDR1 is SQVTM and CDR2 is ANQGSEA. CDR3: CSGRRRLSGNEQFF. CDR3 nucleotides: TGCAGCGGGAGGCGTCGCCTTTCGGGCAATGAGCAGTTCTTC.

The chain carries TRBV10-3 and TRBJ2-5, with 11 nucleotides matching TRBD2. From germline, CDR1 is ENHRY and CDR2 SYGVKD. The trim removed 4 bases at V and 1 base at J, leaving 2 bases unmatched. The CDR3 runs 15 residues. CDR3 sequence: CAISGTSGGQETQYF. CDR3 coding DNA: TGTGCCATCAGTGGAACTAGCGGGGGCCAAGAGACCCAGTACTTC.

This chain links TRBV25-1 with TRBJ2-3, with 10 bases that match TRBD2. The V and J ends lost 3 bases and 0 bases, in that order; junction bases with no gene match: 6. The CDR3 has 17 residues. Germline CDR1 MGHDK, CDR2 SYGVNS. As DNA, the CDR3 is TGTGCCAGCAGTGACAAAGCGGGGGGGGCTAGCACAGATACGCAGTATTTT. Encoded protein: CASSDKAGGASTDTQYF.

There are a few counts of this clonotype. The rearrangement links TRBV29-1 to TRBJ2-1; a weak D match, TRBD1 (5 bases). In germline, CDR1 is SQVTM, CDR2 ANQGSEA. This CDR3 comprises 15 residues. V was trimmed by 5 bases and J by 5 bases, leaving 19 bases between them. CDR3: CSVRSVRQHNNEQFF. CDR3 in DNA: TGCAGCGTTCGAAGTGTGAGACAGCATAACAATGAGCAGTTCTTC.

V is TRBV7-9 and J is TRBJ2-1, with 7 bases matching TRBD1. The CDR3 runs to 13 residues. Germline V gene data show CDR1 as SEHNR and CDR2 as FQNEAQ (reference sequence). V was pared by 6 bases and J by 6 bases, with 5 bases of the junction left unmatched. The CDR3 DNA reads TGTGCCAGCAGAGGGGGCCCCGCCAATGAGCAGTTCTTC. Translated: CASRGGPANEQFF.

This clonotype was counted many times. The chain carries TRBV10-3 and TRBJ2-1; 7 nucleotides align to TRBD1. Trimming cost V 10 bases and J 4 bases; bases outside gene matches: 4. CDR1 and CDR2 (germline): ENHRY, SYGVKD. The CDR3 spans 12 residues. The CDR3 region is CATRDRYNEQFF. CDR3 DNA sequence: TGTGCCACCCGGGACAGATACAATGAGCAGTTCTTC.

CDR3 DNA: TGCAGTGCTAGACCCCAGGACAGGCTGAACACTGAAGCTTTCTTT. This encodes CSARPQDRLNTEAFF. The V gene is TRBV20-1, the J gene TRBJ1-1; 7 positions match TRBD1. Germline lookup yields CDR1 DFQATT and CDR2 SNEGSKA (reference sequence). The ends lost 2 bases at V and 0 bases at J; junction bases unmatched: 6. CDR3 length: 15 amino acids.

The J gene is TRBJ2-1, the V gene TRBV7-9; the D is unclear. The V and J ends lost 5 bases and 5 bases respectively, with 16 bases between them. This CDR3 spans 15 amino acids. Germline V lookup: CDR1 SEHNR, CDR2 FQNEAQ (reference sequence). In nucleotides, the CDR3 is TGTGCCAGCAGCCATCAGGTGGTTGGAAACAATGAGCAGTTCTTC. It is translated as CASSHQVVGNNEQFF.

The chain recombines TRBV6-5 with TRBJ2-7, with TRBD1 identical over 11 bases. The end of the DNA aligns better with TRBJ2-5, so the J call may be wrong. The CDR3 contains 16 residues. The V gene's germline CDR1 is MNHEY and CDR2 SVGAGI. The CDR3 sequence is CASSYSGTGGEETQYF. CDR3 DNA sequence: TGTGCCAGCAGTTACTCGGGGACAGGGGGTGAAGAGACCCAGTACTTC.

This clonotype was recorded a few times. The CDR3 here is CASSSHSLREGWNNEQFF. As DNA, the CDR3 is TGTGCCAGCAGCTCCCATAGTTTGCGGGAGGGATGGAACAATGAGCAGTTCTTC. The rearrangement joins TRBV13 to TRBJ2-1, with 9 bases fitting TRBD2. Germline V gives CDR1 PRHDT, CDR2 FYEKMQ (reference sequence). J gave up 5 bases and V 4 bases, and 15 bases lay outside the gene matches. There are 18 residues in the CDR3.

The V call is TRBV2, the J call TRBJ2-3; 8 bases are shared with TRBD2. The germline CDR1 and CDR2 sequences are SNHLY and FYNNEI. This CDR3 comprises 15 residues. Losses at the gene ends were 6 bases for V and 3 bases for J; bases not matched to a gene: 8. The CDR3 sequence: CASSDQGGGTDTQYF. In DNA, the CDR3 is TGTGCCAGCAGCGACCAGGGCGGGGGGACAGATACGCAGTATTTT.

The sample holds many counts of this clonotype. The chain links TRBV6-5 to TRBJ2-1, with D possibly called TRBD1 or TRBD2 (6 bases each). The CDR3 covers 16 residues. Per germline, CDR1 MNHEY and CDR2 SVGAGI. The V end was cut by 0 bases, the J end by 0 bases, with 9 bases between. The CDR3 region has the DNA TGTGCCAGCAGTTACTCAGGGGGGAGCTCCTACAATGAGCAGTTCTTC. Translating it yields CASSYSGGSSYNEQFF.

This clonotype was seen a few times. CDR3 in DNA: TGCGCCAGCAAGAACGAGCGGGAGGGCTACGAGCAGTACTTC. Its translation is CASKNEREGYEQYF. J is TRBJ2-7 and V is TRBV5-1; 10 bases agree with TRBD2. CDR3 length equals 14 residues. Germline V gene sequence: CDR1 SGHRS, CDR2 YFSETQ. The trim removed 6 bases at V and 3 bases at J, leaving 6 bases unmatched.